What follows are 23 T cell receptor beta chains derived from one specimen sequenced in a study of chemoradiotherapy in HPV16-positive cancers. Here immunoSEQ multiplex PCR was the method, and the copy in TCRdb shows in-frame clones only, minus some. The profile shows about 22,000 clones, roughly 92% of them singletons. Sequenced material: blood, taken from a patient who underwent chemoradiotherapy. The receptor source for this set is a human donor with HPV-associated anogenital cancer.

This clone was counted a few times. V and J are TRBV5-1 and TRBJ2-2; 7 bases agree with TRBD2. Germline V gene data show CDR1 as SGHRS and CDR2 as YFSETQ. V lost 2 bases to trimming and J lost 1 base; unmatched junction nucleotides: 11. The CDR3 is made up of 18 amino acids. The CDR3 nucleotides are TGCGCCAGCAGCTTTCGCTTTTTGGCTAGCGGGAACACCGGGGAGCTGTTTTTT. Translated: CASSFRFLASGNTGELFF.

This rearrangement joins TRBV7-2 to TRBJ2-7, with TRBD2 as a possible D gene (5 bases). Trimming left V 4 bases short and J 2 bases short, with 18 bases between. The CDR3 loop spans 16 amino acids. Germline assignment: CDR1 SGHTA and CDR2 FQGNSA. CDR3 nucleotides: TGTGCCAGCAGCTCTAGAGAGGGAGATGGGGCCTACGAGCAGTACTTC. It encodes CASSSREGDGAYEQYF.

This clone was counted a single time. This chain uses TRBV18 with TRBJ2-2; tentative D call: TRBD1 (6 bases). In germline, CDR1 is KGHSH, CDR2 LQKENI. Trimming stripped 5 bases from V and 3 bases from J, with 10 bases between. The CDR3 consists of 14 residues. The CDR3 spells CASSSRQDTGELFF. CDR3 nucleotide sequence: TGTGCCAGCTCATCTAGACAGGACACCGGGGAGCTGTTTTTT.

The V gene is TRBV6-1, the J gene TRBJ2-7, with 9 bases fitting TRBD1. The CDR3 runs 15 residues. Unmatched junction bases numbered 10, after V lost 4 bases and J lost 6 bases. Germline CDR1 is MNHNS and CDR2 is SASEGT. The CDR3 loop reads CASSGRTGAGTEQYF. The DNA for the CDR3 is TGTGCCAGCAGTGGGCGGACAGGGGCAGGTACCGAGCAGTACTTC.

This chain connects TRBV4-1 to TRBJ2-5; 8 nucleotides agree with TRBD2. Germline V gene sequence: CDR1 MGHRA, CDR2 YSYEKL. V shed 3 bases, J shed 1 base, and the junction held 7 bases outside the gene matches. This CDR3 is built from 16 residues. The CDR3 is CASSHSTSEGQETQYF. The CDR3 DNA is TGCGCCAGCAGCCACTCGACTAGCGAGGGCCAAGAGACCCAGTACTTC.

The rearrangement uses TRBV28 and TRBJ1-3, with D tentatively TRBD1 (5 bases). The germline V gene encodes CDR1 MDHEN and CDR2 SYDVKM. Trimming took 8 bases from V and 2 from J, leaving 10 bases between them. This CDR3 is 13 amino acids long. The CDR3 region has the DNA TGTGCCAGCCAGGGTTCGGCTGGAAACACCATATATTTT. This codes for CASQGSAGNTIYF. Complete variable domain (other parts from reference TRBV28 and TRBJ1-3): DVKVTQSSRYLVKRTGEKVFLECVQDMDHENMFWYRQDPGLGLRLIYFSYDVKMKEKGDIPEGYSVSREKKERFSLILESASTNQTSMYLCASQGSAGNTIYFGEGSWLTVV.

The CDR3 sequence is CASSLGTGFTDTQYF. DNA of the CDR3: TGTGCCAGCAGCTTAGGGACAGGGTTCACAGATACGCAGTATTTT. J is TRBJ2-3 and V is TRBV7-3, with 9 bases fitting TRBD1. The germline V gene has CDR1 SGHTA and CDR2 FQGTGA. This CDR3 spans 15 amino acids. Unmatched junction bases numbered 2, after V lost 2 bases and J lost 2 bases.

The chain links TRBV6-1 to TRBJ2-5; 7 nucleotides match TRBD2. Germline V CDR1 and CDR2: MNHNS, SASEGT. The CDR3 runs 16 residues. With 4 bases clipped from V and 4 bases from J, the junction kept 12 bases outside the gene matches. CDR3 coding DNA: TGTGCCAGCAGTGTTGGCGGGAGCTCCCTCCGAGAGACCCAGTACTTC. As protein: CASSVGGSSLRETQYF.

In this sample, this clone is medium-sized. Other DNA variants within this sample encode the same CDR3. The rearrangement links TRBV4-3 to TRBJ2-7; D not certain. Germline V gene data show CDR1 as LGHNA and CDR2 as YSLEER. V was pared by 0 bases and J by 2 bases, with 5 bases between. The CDR3 length is 13 residues. CDR3: CASSQEVTYEQYF. The CDR3 DNA is TGCGCCAGCAGCCAAGAGGTCACCTACGAGCAGTACTTC.

This clone has just a few counts. This chain uses TRBV19 with TRBJ1-5, with D possibly being TRBD1 (5 bases). This CDR3 has 14 amino acids. V was shortened by 5 bases and J by 3 bases, with 11 bases between the two germline ends. In germline, CDR1 is LNHDA, CDR2 SQIVND (reference sequence). The CDR3 nucleotides are TGTGCCAGTAGTTGGTCAGGGTTCAATCAGCCCCAGCATTTT. Amino acids: CASSWSGFNQPQHF.

V usage is TRBV18 and J usage is TRBJ2-7, with 7 bases that match TRBD2. V shed 3 bases, J shed 0 bases, and the junction held 5 bases outside the gene matches. Germline V gene lookup returns CDR1 KGHSH and CDR2 LQKENI. This CDR3 is built from 15 residues. The CDR3 region has the DNA TGTGCCAGCTCACCGCGTCTAGCGGCCTCCTACGAGCAGTACTTC. This gives the protein CASSPRLAASYEQYF.

The chain is built from TRBV15 and TRBJ2-5, with D perhaps being TRBD1 or TRBD2 (6 bases each). Between the trimmed V and J ends, which lost 8 bases and 5 bases, there was a span of 15 bases. The CDR3 totals 13 residues. Germline V gene sequence: CDR1 LNHNV, CDR2 YYDKDF (reference sequence). The CDR3 coding sequence is TGTGCCACCGAGGGCGGGACAAGGGAGACCCAGTACTTC. Its translation: CATEGGTRETQYF.

The chain has TRBV19 and TRBJ1-5; maybe TRBD1 (5 bases). With 6 bases removed from V and 0 bases from J, the gap between germline ends came to 9 bases. The V gene's germline CDR1 is LNHDA and CDR2 SQIVND (reference sequence). CDR3 length: 14 amino acids. CDR3 in DNA: TGTGCCAGTAGGGACAAGCGTAGCAATCAGCCCCAGCATTTT. Translation: CASRDKRSNQPQHF. The variable domain in full, with the rest retrieved from reference TRBV19 and TRBJ1-5, is DGGITQSPKYLFRKEGQNVTLSCEQNLNHDAMYWYRQDPGQGLRLIYYSQIVNDFQKGDIAEGYSVSREKKESFPLTVTSAQKNPTAFYLCASRDKRSNQPQHFGDGTRLSIL.

V and J are TRBV10-3 and TRBJ2-3, with D perhaps TRBD1 (6 bases). V lost 8 bases, J lost 11 bases, and 14 bases lay in between. Germline V gene sequence: CDR1 ENHRY, CDR2 SYGVKD. The CDR3 spans 11 residues. The CDR3 nucleotides are TGTGCCATCCGAGGGGGTAAAAAGCAGTATTTT. Translated, it gives CAIRGGKKQYF.

The rearrangement uses TRBV7-9 and TRBJ2-1; D is perhaps TRBD1 or TRBD2 (6 bases each). Germline CDR1 is SEHNR and CDR2 is FQNEAQ (reference sequence). The CDR3 has 15 residues. Trimming removed 2 bases at V and 2 bases at J, with 10 bases between. CDR3 sequence (DNA): TGTGCCAGCAGCTTAAGGGGGGACACCTACAATGAGCAGTTCTTC. This sequence encodes CASSLRGDTYNEQFF. Looking up the rest from reference TRBV7-9 and TRBJ2-1 gives the full variable domain: DTGVSQNPRHKITKRGQNVTFRCDPISEHNRLYWYRQTLGQGPEFLTYFQNEAQLEKSRLLSDRFSAERPKGSFSTLEIQRTEQGDSAMYLCASSLRGDTYNEQFFGPGTRLTVL.

The chain uses TRBV20-1 and TRBJ2-7; D is perhaps TRBD2 (5 bases). The CDR3 contains 11 residues. Germline V lookup: CDR1 DFQATT, CDR2 SNEGSKA (reference sequence). V lost 3 bases and J 6 bases, leaving 9 bases between the germline ends. The CDR3 loop reads CSASLAPEQYF. The CDR3, as DNA: TGCAGTGCTAGTCTAGCCCCCGAGCAGTACTTC.

J is TRBJ1-6 and V is TRBV6-1; 7 positions agree with TRBD1. The CDR3 consists of 15 residues. The germline V gene encodes CDR1 MNHNS and CDR2 SASEGT. The V and J ends lost 0 bases and 9 bases, in that order; junction bases with no gene match: 5. The CDR3 nucleotides are TGTGCCAGCAGTGAAGCATACAGGGGTGGTTCACCCCTCCACTTT. Amino acids: CASSEAYRGGSPLHF.

The J gene is TRBJ1-5, the V gene TRBV19; D gene uncertain. In germline, CDR1 is LNHDA, CDR2 SQIVND (reference sequence). The germline V and J ends were trimmed by 8 bases and 0 bases, with 8 bases remaining between them. This CDR3 has 13 residues. In DNA, the CDR3 is TGTGCCAGTGGGCATTATAGCAATCAGCCCCAGCATTTT. Its protein is CASGHYSNQPQHF.

This chain uses TRBV18 with TRBJ1-6, with D unclear. This CDR3 comprises 15 residues. Trimming shortened V by 6 bases and J by 7 bases, and 16 bases separated the two germline ends. Germline V CDR1 and CDR2: KGHSH, LQKENI. This chain's CDR3 is CASSPGLGRNSPLHF. CDR3 in DNA: TGTGCCAGCTCCCCCGGGCTTGGGAGGAATTCACCCCTCCACTTT.

This clone was recorded only once. This chain connects TRBV6-5 to TRBJ1-2; no clear D gene. Germline V gene sequence: CDR1 MNHEY, CDR2 SVGAGI. The CDR3 covers 14 residues. V shed 0 bases and J shed 3 bases, with 8 bases lying between them. The CDR3 nucleotides are TGTGCCAGCAGTTACTCCCGACAAGACTATGGCTACACCTTC. The encoded protein is CASSYSRQDYGYTF.

This clone was observed a handful of times. V and J are TRBV7-9 and TRBJ1-4; D call uncertain. V lost 5 bases and J lost 12, with 4 bases in between. The CDR3 totals 9 residues. The V gene's germline CDR1 is SEHNR and CDR2 FQNEAQ (reference sequence). The CDR3 sequence is CASSPELFF. For the CDR3, the DNA is TGTGCCAGCAGCCCCGAACTGTTTTTT.

The chain employs TRBV5-1 and TRBJ2-7; D remains ambiguous. Germline values: CDR1 SGHRS, CDR2 YFSETQ. This CDR3 spans 13 amino acids. With 0 bases removed from V and 3 bases from J, the gap between germline ends came to 7 bases. The CDR3 here is CASSLGFLYEQYF. The CDR3 region has the DNA TGCGCCAGCAGCTTGGGGTTTCTCTACGAGCAGTACTTC. The complete variable domain, with remaining parts taken from reference TRBV5-1 and TRBJ2-7, reads KAGVTQTPRYLIKTRGQQVTLSCSPISGHRSVSWYQQTPGQGLQFLFEYFSETQRNKGNFPGRFSGRQFSNSRSEMNVSTLELGDSALYLCASSLGFLYEQYFGPGTRLTVT.

The V and J genes are TRBV7-2 and TRBJ2-1; 7 bases match TRBD1. The CDR3 runs 13 residues. The V and J ends lost 5 bases and 11 bases, in that order; junction bases with no gene match: 9. Germline V CDR1 and CDR2: SGHTA, FQGNSA. The CDR3 protein is CASSRDFRGKQFF. The CDR3 bases are TGTGCCAGCAGCCGAGATTTCAGGGGGAAGCAGTTCTTC.